The 5 T cell receptor beta chains given below trace back to one sample, sequenced in a study of OX40 agonist ivuxolimab in advanced cancers. TCRdb's table, derived via immunoSEQ multiplex PCR, lists solely in-frame clones and lacks some. The sample includes around 63,000 clones, approximately 90% seen only once; the top ten take roughly 10%. The source was CD4+ or CD8+ T cells sorted from blood, collected in a trial of the OX40 agonist ivuxolimab. The source is an adult with an advanced solid tumor such as melanoma, head and neck, liver or kidney cancer.

The rearrangement joins TRBV6-6 to TRBJ1-1, with D possibly being TRBD1 (5 bases). Germline values: CDR1 MNHNY, CDR2 SVGAGI (reference sequence). This CDR3 contains 14 residues. The V gene lost 4 bases and the J gene lost 4 bases, with 13 bases spanning the gap. DNA of the CDR3: TGTGCCAGCAGTTTGGAGGGGCGAGGCACTGAAGCTTTCTTT. Amino acid sequence: CASSLEGRGTEAFF.

The CDR3 region has the DNA TGTGCCGCCAAAGAGGGTACAATTTCACCCCTCCACTTT. Its translation is CAAKEGTISPLHF. The chain joins TRBV10-3 to TRBJ1-6; D unclear. The CDR3 consists of 13 residues. The V gene's germline CDR1 is ENHRY and CDR2 SYGVKD. V was clipped by 11 bases and J by 9 bases, with 17 bases between them.

This rearrangement joins TRBV9 to TRBJ1-4; no reliable D call. The CDR3 runs 13 residues. Deletions cut 3 bases from V and 4 bases from J, with 7 bases between. Germline CDR1 and CDR2: SGDLS and YYNGEE. In DNA, the CDR3 is TGTGCCAGCAGCGGCGGTGTTAATGAAAAACTGTTTTTT. This sequence encodes CASSGGVNEKLFF.

This chain joins TRBV23-1 and TRBJ2-7, with D possibly being TRBD1 (5 bases). TRBV23-1 is marked as an open reading frame, function uncertain. The CDR3 extends over 16 amino acids. The germline V and J ends were trimmed by 0 bases and 2 bases, with 14 bases remaining between them. The CDR3 spells CASSQSHRPYTYEQYF. DNA for the CDR3: TGCGCCAGCAGTCAATCGCACAGGCCCTATACCTACGAGCAGTACTTC.

The chain links TRBV11-2 to TRBJ2-2; tentative D call: TRBD2 (5 bases). Trimming took off 5 bases at V and 1 base at J, with 11 bases between the two ends. This CDR3 has 15 residues. Germline assignment: CDR1 SGHAT and CDR2 FQNNGV. This CDR3 is CASSRSAGNTGELFF. In DNA form, the CDR3 reads TGTGCCAGCAGCCGCAGTGCGGGGAACACCGGGGAGCTGTTTTTT.